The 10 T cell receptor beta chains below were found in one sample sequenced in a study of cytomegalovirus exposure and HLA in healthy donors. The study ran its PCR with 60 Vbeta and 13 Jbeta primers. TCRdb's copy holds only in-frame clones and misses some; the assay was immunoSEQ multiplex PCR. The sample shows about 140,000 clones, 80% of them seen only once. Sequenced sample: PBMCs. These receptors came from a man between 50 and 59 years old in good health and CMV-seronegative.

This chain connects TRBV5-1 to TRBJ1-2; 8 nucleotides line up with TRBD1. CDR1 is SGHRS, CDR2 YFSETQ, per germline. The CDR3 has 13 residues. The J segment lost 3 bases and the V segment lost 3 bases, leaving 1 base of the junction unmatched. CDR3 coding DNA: TGCGCCAGCAGCTCGACAGGGGACTATGGCTACACCTTC. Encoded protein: CASSSTGDYGYTF.

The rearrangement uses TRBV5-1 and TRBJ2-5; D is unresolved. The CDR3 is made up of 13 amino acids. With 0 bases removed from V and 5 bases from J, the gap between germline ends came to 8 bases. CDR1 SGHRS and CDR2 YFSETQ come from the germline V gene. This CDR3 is CASSLEVAETQYF. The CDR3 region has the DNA TGCGCCAGCAGCTTGGAAGTCGCGGAGACCCAGTACTTC.

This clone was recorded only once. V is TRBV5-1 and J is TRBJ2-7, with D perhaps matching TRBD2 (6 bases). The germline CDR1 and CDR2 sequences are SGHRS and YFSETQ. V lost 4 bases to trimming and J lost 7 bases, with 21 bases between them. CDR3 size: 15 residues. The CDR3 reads CASSRFPGQGGEQYF. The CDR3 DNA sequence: TGCGCCAGCAGCCGATTCCCGGGCCAAGGAGGGGAGCAGTACTTC. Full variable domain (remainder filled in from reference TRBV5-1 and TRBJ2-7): KAGVTQTPRYLIKTRGQQVTLSCSPISGHRSVSWYQQTPGQGLQFLFEYFSETQRNKGNFPGRFSGRQFSNSRSEMNVSTLELGDSALYLCASSRFPGQGGEQYFGPGTRLTVT.

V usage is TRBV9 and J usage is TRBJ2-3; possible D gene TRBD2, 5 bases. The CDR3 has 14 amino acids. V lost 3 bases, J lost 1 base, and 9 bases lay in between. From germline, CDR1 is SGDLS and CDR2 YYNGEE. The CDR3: CASSAVSGTDTQYF. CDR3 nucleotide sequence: TGTGCCAGCAGCGCAGTTAGCGGCACAGATACGCAGTATTTT.

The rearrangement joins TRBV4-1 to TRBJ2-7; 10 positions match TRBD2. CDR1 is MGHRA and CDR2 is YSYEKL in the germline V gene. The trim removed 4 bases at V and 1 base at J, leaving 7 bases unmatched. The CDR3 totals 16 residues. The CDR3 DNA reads TGCGCCAGCAGCCCTGGACTAGCGGAACCTTCCTACGAGCAGTACTTC. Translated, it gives CASSPGLAEPSYEQYF.

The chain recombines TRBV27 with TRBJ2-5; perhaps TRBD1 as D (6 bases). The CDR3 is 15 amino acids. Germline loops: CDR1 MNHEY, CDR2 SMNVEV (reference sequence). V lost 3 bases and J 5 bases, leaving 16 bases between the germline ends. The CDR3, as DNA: TGTGCCAGCAGTTTTAGGACTTCCAGGGGTGAGACCCAGTACTTC. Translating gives CASSFRTSRGETQYF.

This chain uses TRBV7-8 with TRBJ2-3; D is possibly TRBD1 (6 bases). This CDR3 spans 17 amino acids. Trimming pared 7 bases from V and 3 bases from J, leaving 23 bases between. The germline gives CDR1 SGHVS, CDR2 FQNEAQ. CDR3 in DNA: TGTGCCAGCACCTTTTTTGAGGGGGAAGGGGTGACAGATACGCAGTATTTT. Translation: CASTFFEGEGVTDTQYF.

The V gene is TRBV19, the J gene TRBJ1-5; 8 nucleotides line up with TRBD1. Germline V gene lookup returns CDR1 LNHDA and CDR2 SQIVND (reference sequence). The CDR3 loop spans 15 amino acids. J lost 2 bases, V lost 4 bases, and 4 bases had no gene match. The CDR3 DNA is TGTGCCAGTAGTACCACAGGGGGGCGCAATCAGCCCCAGCATTTT. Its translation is CASSTTGGRNQPQHF.

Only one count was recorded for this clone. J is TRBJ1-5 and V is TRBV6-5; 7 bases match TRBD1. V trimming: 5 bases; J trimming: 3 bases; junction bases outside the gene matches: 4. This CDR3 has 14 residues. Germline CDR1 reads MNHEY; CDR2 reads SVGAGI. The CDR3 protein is CASSVTGVNQPQHF. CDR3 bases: TGTGCCAGCAGTGTCACAGGGGTCAATCAGCCCCAGCATTTT.

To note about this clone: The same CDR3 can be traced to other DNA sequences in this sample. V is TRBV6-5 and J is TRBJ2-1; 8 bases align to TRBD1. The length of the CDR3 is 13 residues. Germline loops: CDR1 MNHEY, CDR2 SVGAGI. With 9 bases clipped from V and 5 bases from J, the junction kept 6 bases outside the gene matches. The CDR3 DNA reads TGTGCCAGTAGGCAGGGGGCGCACAATGAGCAGTTCTTC. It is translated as CASRQGAHNEQFF.